This entry lists 26 T cell receptor beta chains sequenced from one sample in a study of cytomegalovirus exposure and HLA in healthy donors. The primer mix had 60 Vbeta and 13 Jbeta primers. The repertoire was sequenced with immunoSEQ multiplex PCR; TCRdb's copy has only in-frame clones and lacks some. The repertoire holds fewer than 150,000 clones, with around 81% as singletons. The sample comprised PBMCs. The receptors shown here come from a man in his forties or fifties in good health and CMV-seropositive.

This chain connects TRBV27 to TRBJ2-6, with D hard to call. CDR1 and CDR2 (germline): MNHEY, SMNVEV (reference sequence). V dropped 7 bases and J dropped 0 bases, with 4 bases sitting between them. This CDR3 is 13 amino acids long. This chain's CDR3 is CASTLSGANVLTF. CDR3 DNA: TGTGCCAGCACCCTCTCTGGGGCCAACGTCCTGACTTTC.

V and J are TRBV5-6 and TRBJ1-1, with a tentative D call TRBD1 (5 bases). Germline V gene lookup returns CDR1 SGHDT and CDR2 YYEEEE. The CDR3 spans 15 residues. The V and J ends lost 4 bases and 5 bases respectively, with 18 bases between them. The CDR3 DNA reads as TGTGCCAGCAGCCCGAGCGTGGGGCGGGAAACTGAAGCTTTCTTT. Its protein product is CASSPSVGRETEAFF.

The chain's CDR3 is CASTLSPDGTYEQYF. The DNA of the CDR3 is TGTGCCAGCACCCTGTCACCTGACGGGACCTACGAGCAGTACTTC. V is TRBV11-3 and J is TRBJ2-7; D is possibly TRBD2 (5 bases). Trimming took off 7 bases at V and 2 bases at J, with 18 bases between the two ends. This CDR3 is 15 amino acids long. Germline loops: CDR1 SGHNT, CDR2 YENEEA.

V is TRBV4-3 and J is TRBJ2-2, with D unresolved. Trimming left V 3 bases short and J 4 bases short, with 6 bases between. Per germline, CDR1 LGHNA and CDR2 YSLEER. The CDR3 loop spans 13 amino acids. CDR3 region: CASSHASTGELFF. The CDR3 nucleotides are TGCGCCAGCAGCCATGCCAGCACCGGGGAGCTGTTTTTT.

V and J are TRBV19 and TRBJ2-5, with D possibly being TRBD2 (5 bases). This CDR3 is built from 17 residues. Germline values: CDR1 LNHDA, CDR2 SQIVND (reference sequence). Trimming left V 1 base short and J 5 bases short, with 20 bases between. The CDR3 loop reads CASSIGSVLGIAETQYF. The CDR3 nucleotides read TGTGCCAGTAGTATAGGCTCGGTTCTGGGGATAGCGGAGACCCAGTACTTC.

This clone has just one count. This sequence joins TRBV25-1 and TRBJ2-2; D is possibly TRBD2 (5 bases). The CDR3 is made up of 13 amino acids. Looked up from germline, CDR1 is MGHDK and CDR2 is SYGVNS. The germline V and J ends were trimmed by 3 bases and 3 bases, with 5 bases remaining between them. The CDR3 DNA reads as TGTGCCAGCAGTGACGGGGACACCGGGGAGCTGTTTTTT. This encodes CASSDGDTGELFF.

This clone was picked up a small number of times. The gene calls are TRBV4-3 and TRBJ1-1; D may be TRBD1 (6 bases). This CDR3 has 14 residues. V dropped 4 bases and J dropped 1 base, with 10 bases sitting between them. The V gene's germline CDR1 is LGHNA and CDR2 YSLEER. In DNA, the CDR3 is TGCGCCAGCAGCCCCCGGGGGGCGAACACTGAAGCTTTCTTT. It translates to CASSPRGANTEAFF.

The CDR3 sequence: CASRLSSQYNSPLHF. The CDR3 DNA reads as TGTGCCAGCAGGCTCAGTTCGCAATATAATTCACCCCTCCACTTT. The chain couples TRBV7-9 to TRBJ1-6; D gene ambiguous. Between the trimmed V and J ends, which lost 6 bases and 4 bases, there was a span of 13 bases. The CDR3 totals 15 residues. In germline, CDR1 is SEHNR, CDR2 FQNEAQ (reference sequence).

This rearrangement joins TRBV6-1 to TRBJ1-4, with 7 bases that match TRBD1. This CDR3 region has 15 residues. Germline CDR1 is MNHNS and CDR2 is SASEGT. V lost 1 base to trimming and J lost 11 bases; unmatched junction nucleotides: 10. In nucleotides, the CDR3 is TGTGCCAGCAGTGAAGATCCGACAGGGATTCGGAAACTGTTTTTT. Protein sequence: CASSEDPTGIRKLFF.

The chain combines TRBV19 with TRBJ2-1; 9 nucleotides match TRBD2. Germline V gene data show CDR1 as LNHDA and CDR2 as SQIVND (reference sequence). The junction had 7 bases not matched to a gene; V was cut back by 3 bases and J by 4 bases. This CDR3 is built from 16 residues. The CDR3 region has the DNA TGTGCCAGTAGTATTCTGCCTAGCGGGATTTACAATGAGCAGTTCTTC. Translation: CASSILPSGIYNEQFF.

V usage is TRBV10-2 and J usage is TRBJ2-6, with TRBD2 identical over 9 bases. The CDR3 extends over 20 amino acids. Germline V CDR1 and CDR2: WSHSY, SAAADI. The J segment lost 2 bases and the V segment lost 0 bases, leaving 11 bases of the junction unmatched. The CDR3 nucleotides read TGCGCCAGCAGTGAGTCTCGAATAGCGGGGGCAGGGGCTGGGGCCAACGTCCTGACTTTC. Protein product: CASSESRIAGAGAGANVLTF.

The rearrangement links TRBV6-1 to TRBJ2-7; D may be TRBD2 (6 bases). The germline V and J ends were trimmed by 5 bases and 6 bases, with 14 bases remaining between them. Looked up from germline, CDR1 is MNHNS and CDR2 is SASEGT. The CDR3 contains 13 residues. CDR3 residues: CASSREGTLEQYF. In DNA form, the CDR3 reads TGTGCCAGCAGTCGAGAGGGGACTCTCGAGCAGTACTTC.

This chain uses TRBV9 with TRBJ1-2; TRBD1 might be the D (6 bases). The germline V gene has CDR1 SGDLS and CDR2 YYNGEE. Trimming stripped 4 bases from V and 5 bases from J, with 12 bases between. The CDR3 consists of 13 residues. CDR3 in DNA: TGTGCCAGCAGCTTCCGGCAGGGGTATGGCTACACCTTC. Protein: CASSFRQGYGYTF. The entire variable domain, with the rest obtained from reference TRBV9 and TRBJ1-2, is as follows: DSGVTQTPKHLITATGQRVTLRCSPRSGDLSVYWYQQSLDQGLQFLIQYYNGEERAKGNILERFSAQQFPDLHSELNLSSLELGDSALYFCASSFRQGYGYTFGSGTRLTVV.

The chain uses TRBV10-3 and TRBJ2-3; 9 nucleotides line up with TRBD1. Germline assignment: CDR1 ENHRY and CDR2 SYGVKD. CDR3 length: 17 residues. V dropped 3 bases and J dropped 3; count of bases not matched to a gene: 10. This chain's CDR3 is CAISEDRTGVGTDTQYF. The DNA of the CDR3 is TGTGCCATCAGTGAAGACCGGACAGGGGTTGGTACAGATACGCAGTATTTT.

The V and J genes are TRBV14 and TRBJ2-7, with 8 bases aligning to TRBD2. Looked up from germline, CDR1 is SGHDN and CDR2 is FVKESK. This CDR3 has 17 amino acids. V gave up 0 bases and J gave up 3 bases; unmatched junction bases: 10. The CDR3 spells CASSQDRLGLAGYEQYF. In DNA form, the CDR3 reads TGTGCCAGCAGCCAAGATCGACTGGGCCTAGCGGGCTACGAGCAGTACTTC.

The chain is built from TRBV2 and TRBJ2-1, with 14 bases matching TRBD2. Germline values: CDR1 SNHLY, CDR2 FYNNEI. V was pared by 7 bases and J by 2 bases, with 7 bases of the junction left unmatched. CDR3 length: 17 amino acids. The CDR3 region has the DNA TGTGCCAGCAAAGGACTAGCGGGAGGCTCAGCCTACAATGAGCAGTTCTTC. This codes for CASKGLAGGSAYNEQFF.

The table lists this clone with a few counts. The gene calls are TRBV28 and TRBJ2-7, with TRBD1 matching 7 bases. With 6 bases clipped from V and 3 bases from J, the junction kept 11 bases outside the gene matches. Germline loops: CDR1 MDHEN, CDR2 SYDVKM. The CDR3 consists of 15 residues. As DNA, the CDR3 is TGTGCCAGCAGGTTCGGGCCGGGACAGAACTACGAGCAGTACTTC. Amino acid sequence: CASRFGPGQNYEQYF.

This rearrangement joins TRBV7-9 to TRBJ2-3, with D unresolved. In germline, CDR1 is SEHNR, CDR2 FQNEAQ (reference sequence). With 5 bases removed from V and 4 bases from J, the gap between germline ends came to 16 bases. The CDR3 contains 15 residues. Here the CDR3 DNA reads TGTGCCAGCAGCCGCGCCTTACCCCGGGCAGATACGCAGTATTTT. Its translation is CASSRALPRADTQYF.

This clone was counted between two and nine times. The chain is built from TRBV6-5 and TRBJ2-3; a possible D gene is TRBD2 (6 bases). The CDR3 is made up of 16 amino acids. Trimming took off 2 bases at V and 4 bases at J, with 16 bases between the two ends. The germline V gene encodes CDR1 MNHEY and CDR2 SVGAGI. The CDR3 spells CASSYGRELRADTQYF. In DNA form, the CDR3 reads TGTGCCAGCAGTTACGGACGGGAGCTGCGGGCAGATACGCAGTATTTT.

On this clone itself: One junction end does not reproduce the germline sequence, and a read error may be involved. As DNA, the CDR3 is TGTGCCAGCTCACCTCTCGACATAGCGGGAGGGCCCTATAATGAGCAGTTCTTC. As protein: CASSPLDIAGGPYNEQFF. The genes are TRBV18 and TRBJ2-1, with 11 bases lining up with TRBD2. This CDR3 spans 18 amino acids. Germline V gene sequence: CDR1 KGHSH, CDR2 LQKENI.

The chain carries TRBV25-1 and TRBJ2-5; 8 bases map to TRBD1. CDR1 is MGHDK, CDR2 SYGVNS, per germline. The CDR3 covers 16 residues. With V trimmed by 3 bases and J by 4 bases, 10 bases remained unmatched. The CDR3 sequence is CASSDLDRDFRETQYF. The CDR3 bases are TGTGCCAGCAGTGACCTGGACAGGGACTTTCGAGAGACCCAGTACTTC. Supplemented by reference TRBV25-1 and TRBJ2-5, the full variable domain reads EADIYQTPRYLVIGTGKKITLECSQTMGHDKMYWYQQDPGMELHLIHYSYGVNSTEKGDLSSESTVSRIRTEHFPLTLESARPSHTSQYLCASSDLDRDFRETQYFGPGTRLLVL.

CDR3 nucleotide sequence: TGTGCCAGCAGCTCACAGGGACTAACCTCCTACGAGCAGTACTTC. Translating gives CASSSQGLTSYEQYF. The V gene is TRBV7-2, the J gene TRBJ2-7; possible D gene TRBD2, 7 bases. This CDR3 has 15 residues. V lost 4 bases to trimming and J lost 0 bases, with 13 bases between them. CDR1 is SGHTA, CDR2 FQGNSA, per germline.

The chain recombines TRBV28 with TRBJ2-7; the D is unclear. Germline CDR1 and CDR2: MDHEN and SYDVKM. This CDR3 is 14 amino acids long. V was shortened by 5 bases and J by 3 bases, with 14 bases between the two germline ends. The CDR3 loop reads CASSPLGSYYEQYF. The DNA for the CDR3 is TGTGCCAGCAGTCCCCTCGGTTCATACTACGAGCAGTACTTC.

This clone was seen a few times. V and J are TRBV7-2 and TRBJ2-5; tentative D call: TRBD1 (5 bases). This CDR3 has 15 residues. CDR1 is SGHTA and CDR2 is FQGNSA in the germline V gene. V was pared by 4 bases and J by 3 bases, with 15 bases between. CDR3 loop: CASSSQGVGEETQYF. The CDR3 nucleotides read TGTGCCAGCAGCTCCCAAGGGGTAGGAGAAGAGACCCAGTACTTC.

The genes are TRBV7-9 and TRBJ1-1; TRBD1 might be the D (5 bases). CDR1 and CDR2 (germline): SEHNR, FQNEAQ (reference sequence). The CDR3 is 14 amino acids. The V gene lost 0 bases and the J gene lost 4 bases, with 9 bases spanning the gap. The CDR3 DNA reads TGTGCCAGCAGCTTAGCTGGTAGGGGCACTGAAGCTTTCTTT. It codes for CASSLAGRGTEAFF.

The chain joins TRBV7-9 to TRBJ2-3, with a possible D match to TRBD1 (6 bases). The V and J ends lost 0 bases and 6 bases respectively, with 16 bases between them. CDR3 length: 16 residues. CDR1 and CDR2 from the germline V gene are SEHNR and FQNEAQ (reference sequence). CDR3 coding DNA: TGTGCCAGCAGCTTAGCGGGGTTGGGGGCGACGGATACGCAGTATTTT. Its protein product is CASSLAGLGATDTQYF.